This T cell receptor (beta chain) was recovered during a study of blood T cell repertoires in COVID-19. At the level of the study: Material from acute and convalescent COVID-19 was sourced from the United States, Italy and Spain. T cells, B-cell-depleted T cells, or PBMCs provided the cDNA or gDNA that served as material.

Generated by immunoSEQ multiplex PCR, the TCRdb table keeps only in-frame clones and is missing some. This sample carries about 250,000 clones, roughly 80% of them seen once, and the ten largest clones take about 9%. The CDR3 is 15 residues long. V trimming: 3 bases; J trimming: 6 bases; junction bases outside the gene matches: 6. This clone has a handful of counts. Sequenced input: peripheral blood. The V call is TRBV5-3, the J call TRBJ2-2, with 9 bases fitting TRBD1. Being an ORF, TRBV5-3 has a function that is uncertain. The origin of this receptor is an elderly man with acute or convalescent COVID-19. The CDR3 sequence is CARSSRDRDPGELFF. The CDR3 region has the DNA TGTGCCAGAAGCTCCCGGGACAGGGATCCCGGGGAGCTGTTTTTT.